This T cell receptor (beta chain) was recorded in a study of human T cells and chemical hapten exposure. TCRdb fed the RACE reads into MiXCR, producing one record per CDR3 protein. The data hold about 140,000 distinct CDR3 sequences, with roughly 10% observed a single time. The sample's time point: patch test 2, 6 weeks after DPC sensitization. Treatment noted: therapeutic diphenylcyclopropenone sensitization with weekly scalp DPC. Germline V lookup: CDR1 SGHNT, CDR2 YENEEA. The CDR3 consists of 16 residues. The trim removed 5 bases at V and 8 bases at J, leaving 7 bases unmatched. The chain carries TRBV11-3 and TRBJ2-1; the match to TRBD2 covers 15 bases. The input for sequencing was whole blood, taken in connection with sensitization to the hapten diphenylcyclopropenone (DPC). The sequence derives from a woman aged 50 to 60 with alopecia areata. Some clones in this sample may be carry-over from other donors' samples. The CDR3 DNA reads TGTGCCAGCAGCCTGTGGACTAGCGGGAGGGGCGATGAGCAGTTCTTC. Translated: CASSLWTSGRGDEQFF.